This T cell receptor beta chain was captured by sequencing in a study of regulatory T cells in long-lasting Graves disease. Study-wide results and limits: Those with persistent Graves' had less TCR diversity than newly diagnosed patients.

The TCR beta library used iRepertoire HTBI primers with Arm-PCR amplification of CDR3. TCRdb processed the multiplex PCR reads anew with MiXCR; each CDR3 protein has one entry. The sample carries a few hundred thousand distinct CDR3 sequences, about 18% recorded once. Trimming took off 3 bases at V and 1 base at J, with 7 bases between the two ends. The CDR3 loop spans 13 amino acids. This clonotype was picked up many times. Antigen: not known. The time point here: newly diagnosed GD, antithyroid drugs for less than 3 months. Construction of the TCR library relied on RNA isolated from PBMCs. It was an endocrinology department in Xi'an, China, that provided the patients. These data were also reused for a study on T cells in Graves' hyperthyroidism and ophthalmopathy. From that paper: Separating ophthalmopathy from stable hyperthyroidism was achieved by a 13 V-J model.

The J gene is TRBJ2-7, the V gene TRBV12-3 or TRBV12-4; D gene ambiguous. The sample was peripheral blood mononuclear cells (PBMCs), taken at new diagnosis, from a patient treated with antithyroid drugs. This TCR was sampled from a woman aged 25 to 39 with Graves disease. CDR3 nucleotide sequence: TGTGCCAGCAGTTTTTCTATATCCTACGAGCAGTACTTC. Its translation is CASSFSISYEQYF.